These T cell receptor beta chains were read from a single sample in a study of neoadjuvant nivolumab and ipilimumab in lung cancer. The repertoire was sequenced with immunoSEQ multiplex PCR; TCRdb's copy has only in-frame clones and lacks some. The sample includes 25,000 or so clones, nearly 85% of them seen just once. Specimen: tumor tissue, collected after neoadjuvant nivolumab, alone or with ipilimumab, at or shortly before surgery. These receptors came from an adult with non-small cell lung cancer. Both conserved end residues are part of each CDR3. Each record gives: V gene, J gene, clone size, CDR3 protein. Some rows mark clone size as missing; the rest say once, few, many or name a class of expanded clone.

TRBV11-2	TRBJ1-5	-	CASSDGVSNQPQHF
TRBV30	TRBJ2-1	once	CAWSVGRRVNEQFF
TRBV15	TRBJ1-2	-	CATSRDYKLLYGYTF
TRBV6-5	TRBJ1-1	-	CASSREGQSPEAFF
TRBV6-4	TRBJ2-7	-	CASSDSPGQSLGEQYF
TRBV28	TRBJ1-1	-	CASSLDREAFF
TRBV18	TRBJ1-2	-	CASSPPGGQGPSF
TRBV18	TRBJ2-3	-	CASSPTTTITDTQYF
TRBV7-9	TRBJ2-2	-	CASGTGGTGELFF
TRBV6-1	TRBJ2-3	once	CASSAYTDTQYF
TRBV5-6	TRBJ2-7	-	CASSNRQVPLIYEQYF
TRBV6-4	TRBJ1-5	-	CASSDSNGPQGTQPQHF
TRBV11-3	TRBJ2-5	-	CASSLTGVGETQYF
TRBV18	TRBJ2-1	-	CASSPDSSYNEQFF
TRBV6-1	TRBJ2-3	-	CASSGGGASSDTDTQYF
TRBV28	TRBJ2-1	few	CASSFGLAGGYGEQFF
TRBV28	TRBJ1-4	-	CATQGGNEKLFF
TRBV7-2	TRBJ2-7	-	CASSRGQRVEQYF
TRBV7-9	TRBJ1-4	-	CASSFDRVSNEKLFF
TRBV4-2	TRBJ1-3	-	CASSQETGLSGNTIYF
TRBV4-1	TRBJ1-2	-	CASSPQGGGDYGYTF
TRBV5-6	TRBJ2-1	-	CASSLYRGKYNEQFF
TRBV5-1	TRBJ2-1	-	CASSGLDRFDEQFF
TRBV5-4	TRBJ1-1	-	CASSLRVGQGNTEAFF
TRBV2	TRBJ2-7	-	CASSVGPSYEQYF
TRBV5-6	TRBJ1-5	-	CASSRYREYQPQHF
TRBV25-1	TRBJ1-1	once	CASSEGVHTEAFF
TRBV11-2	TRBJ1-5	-	CASSPGTANQPQHF